These T cell receptor beta chains were read from a single sample in a study of cytomegalovirus exposure and HLA in healthy donors. This table comes from immunoSEQ multiplex PCR, and its TCRdb copy is limited to in-frame clones, with some not included. The sample lists fewer than 200,000 clones, roughly 85% occurring once. The source material was PBMCs. Source of these receptors: a woman in her forties or fifties in good health and CMV-seronegative. Each CDR3 is given with its conserved first and last residue. D genes are given only for firm matches. The size field is filled for only some rows; it gives once, few, many or a size class.

size: NA; D: TRBD2; J: TRBJ2-5; V: TRBV10-3; DNA: TGTGCCATCAGTACTAGCGGGAGTGAGGAGACCCAGTACTTC; CDR3: CAISTSGSEETQYF
size: NA; D: TRBD2; J: TRBJ2-5; V: TRBV5-4; DNA: TGTGCCAGCAGCCTGACTAGCGGAGTAGAAGAGACCCAGTACTTC; CDR3: CASSLTSGVEETQYF
size: NA; D: TRBD2; J: TRBJ2-7; V: TRBV7-2; DNA: TGTGCCAGCAGCTTACGACTAGCCGAGCAGTACTTC; CDR3: CASSLRLAEQYF
size: NA; D: NA; J: TRBJ1-5; V: TRBV27; DNA: TGTGCCAGCAGGGATGCTTACAGGGTTTGTCAGCCCCAGCATTTT; CDR3: CASRDAYRVCQPQHF
size: once; D: TRBD1; J: TRBJ1-1; V: TRBV28; DNA: TGTGCCAGCAGCTTACGACAGGGTCTAGGCACTGAAGCTTTCTTT; CDR3: CASSLRQGLGTEAFF
size: NA; D: NA; J: TRBJ2-2; V: TRBV7-3; DNA: TGTGCCAGCAGCTTATACGGCACCGGGGAGCTGTTTTTT; CDR3: CASSLYGTGELFF
size: NA; D: TRBD1; J: TRBJ1-1; V: TRBV5-6; DNA: TGTGCCAGCAGCCCCGTGACAGGGTCGAACACTGAAGCTTTCTTT; CDR3: CASSPVTGSNTEAFF
size: NA; D: NA; J: TRBJ2-1; V: TRBV28; DNA: TGTGCCAGCAGTTTGTCGGGGGGCACCCTCTTC; CDR3: CASSLSGGTLF
size: NA; D: TRBD1; J: TRBJ1-5; V: TRBV28; DNA: TGTGCCAGCAGCCCCGGACAGGGGGGAAATCAGCCCCAGCATTTT; CDR3: CASSPGQGGNQPQHF
size: NA; D: NA; J: TRBJ1-1; V: TRBV30; DNA: TGTGCCTGGGACAGGCTTCCTGAAGCTTTCTTT; CDR3: CAWDRLPEAFF
size: NA; D: NA; J: TRBJ2-6; V: TRBV19; DNA: TGTGCCAGTAGGGCGACATCTTCAGGGGCCAACGTCCTGACTTTC; CDR3: CASRATSSGANVLTF
size: NA; D: TRBD1; J: TRBJ2-5; V: TRBV7-9; DNA: TGTGCCAGCAGCTTAGGGCCACAGGGGGCCAGAGAGACCCAGTACTTC; CDR3: CASSLGPQGARETQYF
size: NA; D: NA; J: TRBJ2-5; V: TRBV5-4; DNA: TGTGCCAGCAGCTTGGCCACAACGGGGATCCCGTACCAAGAGACCCAGTACTTC; CDR3: CASSLATTGIPYQETQYF
size: NA; D: TRBD1; J: TRBJ2-3; V: TRBV9; DNA: TGTGCCAGCACCAGGACAGGGGAGAGCACAGATACGCAGTATTTT; CDR3: CASTRTGESTDTQYF
size: NA; D: NA; J: TRBJ1-5; V: TRBV19; DNA: TGTGCCAGTAGTATAGGAGGGAGCCGGTTCAATCAGCCCCAGCATTTT; CDR3: CASSIGGSRFNQPQHF
size: NA; D: NA; J: TRBJ2-1; V: TRBV6-6; DNA: TGTGCCAGCAGCCTGCTAGCTTATGAGCAGTTCTTC; CDR3: CASSLLAYEQFF
size: NA; D: TRBD2; J: TRBJ2-7; V: TRBV6-6; DNA: TGTGCCAGCAGTTCCGGACTAGCGGGAGGTTACGAGCAGTACTTC; CDR3: CASSSGLAGGYEQYF
size: NA; D: NA; J: TRBJ2-3; V: TRBV18; DNA: TGTGCCAGCTCCAAATTCCCGGGACAATTAGCGGATACGCAGTATTTT; CDR3: CASSKFPGQLADTQYF
size: NA; D: TRBD1; J: TRBJ2-7; V: TRBV5-6; DNA: TGTGCCAGCAGCTGGGACAGATTCTACGAGCAGTACTTC; CDR3: CASSWDRFYEQYF
size: once; D: NA; J: TRBJ2-1; V: TRBV7-8; DNA: TGTGCCAGCAGCAGAGACAATGAGCAATTCTTC; CDR3: CASSRDNEQFF
size: NA; D: NA; J: TRBJ1-4; V: TRBV4-1; DNA: TGCGCCAGCAGCCAAGCGGTAGGCAGGGTAGGAGAAAAACTGTTTTTT; CDR3: CASSQAVGRVGEKLFF
size: NA; D: NA; J: TRBJ2-7; V: TRBV28; DNA: TGTGCCAGCAGTTCATCAGGGCTGGGCGAGCAGTACTTC; CDR3: CASSSSGLGEQYF
size: NA; D: NA; J: TRBJ1-5; V: TRBV19; DNA: TGTGCCAGTAGTAGGGCGGGAAGGGAAGGATCAGCCTGGCATTTT; CDR3: CASSRAGREGSAWHF
size: few; D: NA; J: TRBJ2-7; V: TRBV25-1; DNA: TGTGCCAGCAGCCGAAGGCACGGGAGCGGCTACGAGCAGTACTTC; CDR3: CASSRRHGSGYEQYF
size: NA; D: TRBD1; J: TRBJ2-7; V: TRBV5-4; DNA: TGCGCCAGCAGCTCCGGACAGGGGGATCTCTACGAGCAGTACTTC; CDR3: CASSSGQGDLYEQYF
size: once; D: NA; J: TRBJ2-5; V: TRBV7-9; DNA: TGTGCCAGCAGCTTACAACTAGCACCAGAGACCCAGTACTTC; CDR3: CASSLQLAPETQYF
size: NA; D: NA; J: TRBJ2-5; V: TRBV5-4; DNA: TGTGCCAGCAGCTACGGGGACACTCGGGAGACCCAGTACTTC; CDR3: CASSYGDTRETQYF
size: NA; D: TRBD1; J: TRBJ2-1; V: TRBV6-6; DNA: TGTGCCAGCAGTTACTCGGACAGGCGCGACAATGAGCAGTTCTTC; CDR3: CASSYSDRRDNEQFF
size: NA; D: NA; J: TRBJ1-5; V: TRBV5-5; DNA: TGTGCCAGCAGCTTGCAGTGGGCCAATCAGCCCCAGCATTTT; CDR3: CASSLQWANQPQHF
size: NA; D: NA; J: TRBJ1-2; V: TRBV28; DNA: TGTGCCAGCAGCCTAGCGGGGGGGCATTACGGCTACACCTTC; CDR3: CASSLAGGHYGYTF
size: NA; D: NA; J: TRBJ1-2; V: TRBV11-2; DNA: TGTGCCAGCAGCTCCGGGGGGAGGTCGGTGAACTATGGCTACACCTTC; CDR3: CASSSGGRSVNYGYTF
size: NA; D: NA; J: TRBJ1-1; V: TRBV5-8; DNA: TGTGCCAGCAGCTCCTGGGGGGGGGCAAACACTGAAGCTTTCTTT; CDR3: CASSSWGGANTEAFF
size: NA; D: TRBD1; J: TRBJ1-6; V: TRBV28; DNA: TGTGCCAGCAGTTACCGACAGGGGGGAGGTTCACCCCTCCACTTT; CDR3: CASSYRQGGGSPLHF
size: NA; D: TRBD1; J: TRBJ1-3; V: TRBV4-3; DNA: TGCGCCAGCAGCCGATCCGGGACAGGCGACTCTGGAAACACCATATATTTT; CDR3: CASSRSGTGDSGNTIYF
size: NA; D: NA; J: TRBJ1-4; V: TRBV7-9; DNA: TGTGCCAGCAGCCCACAGGGAGACGAAAAACTGTTTTTT; CDR3: CASSPQGDEKLFF
size: once; D: NA; J: TRBJ2-7; V: TRBV5-4; DNA: TGTGCCAGCAGCTCCCGGGCCAGGGGCACCTACGAGCAGTACTTC; CDR3: CASSSRARGTYEQYF
size: NA; D: NA; J: TRBJ2-5; V: TRBV2; DNA: TGTGCCAGCAGTGAAGCGGGAGGTCGTTACTTC; CDR3: CASSEAGGRYF
size: NA; D: TRBD1; J: TRBJ2-7; V: TRBV5-1; DNA: TGCGCCAGCAGAAACCTACAGGGGGACGGTTACGAGCAGTACTTC; CDR3: CASRNLQGDGYEQYF
size: NA; D: NA; J: TRBJ2-3; V: TRBV10-1; DNA: TGCGCCAGCAGTAGGGGTCCGGCGTCAGGGGGCACAGATACGCAGTATTTT; CDR3: CASSRGPASGGTDTQYF
size: NA; D: NA; J: TRBJ2-5; V: TRBV2; DNA: TGTGCCAGCAGTGAATTTCAGGGAGGGACCCAGTACTTC; CDR3: CASSEFQGGTQYF
size: few; D: TRBD1; J: TRBJ2-2; V: TRBV25-1; DNA: TGTGCCAGCAGTGAATGGCGACAGGGGGCTGGGGAGCTGTTTTTT; CDR3: CASSEWRQGAGELFF
size: NA; D: TRBD2; J: TRBJ2-1; V: TRBV10-1; DNA: TGCGCCAGCAGTGAAGGGACTAGCCTCGAGCAGTTCTTC; CDR3: CASSEGTSLEQFF
size: NA; D: NA; J: TRBJ1-2; V: TRBV6-4; DNA: TGTGCCAGCAGTGAGGGGGAGGGGAGCAGTGGCTACACCTTC; CDR3: CASSEGEGSSGYTF
size: NA; D: TRBD1; J: TRBJ2-2; V: TRBV5-1; DNA: TGCGCCAGCAGCGGGGGACAGGGTAACACCGGGGAGCTGTTTTTT; CDR3: CASSGGQGNTGELFF
size: NA; D: TRBD2; J: TRBJ2-7; V: TRBV29-1; DNA: TGCAGCGTTGTGGCGGGAGAACCCTACGAGCAGTACTTC; CDR3: CSVVAGEPYEQYF
size: NA; D: TRBD1; J: TRBJ2-5; V: TRBV14; DNA: TGTGCCAGCAGCCAAAATATAGGGACAGTAAAAGAGACCCAGTACTTC; CDR3: CASSQNIGTVKETQYF
size: NA; D: TRBD1; J: TRBJ2-5; V: TRBV28; DNA: TGTGCCAGCAGTCAGGGGAACAGGGGGCGCGCGGAGACCCAGTACTTC; CDR3: CASSQGNRGRAETQYF
size: NA; D: NA; J: TRBJ1-2; V: TRBV6-6; DNA: TGTGCCAGCACGGATGGGGGGAGCGAAGCTAACTATGGCTACACCTTC; CDR3: CASTDGGSEANYGYTF
size: NA; D: NA; J: TRBJ2-7; V: TRBV28; DNA: TGTGCCAGCAGTTTACGAGGGAGTACCAGCGAGCAGTACTTC; CDR3: CASSLRGSTSEQYF
size: NA; D: NA; J: TRBJ2-2; V: TRBV5-1; DNA: TGCGCCAGCAGCTTGAACGAGCCAGGCACCGGGGAGCTGTTTTTT; CDR3: CASSLNEPGTGELFF
size: NA; D: TRBD2; J: TRBJ2-7; V: TRBV2; DNA: TGTGCCAGCAGTGAAATACGGGGGGGCCTAAGTAACTACGAGCAGTACTTC; CDR3: CASSEIRGGLSNYEQYF
size: few; D: NA; J: TRBJ1-5; V: TRBV7-9; DNA: TGTGCCAGCAGCCAGGGGTATCAGCCCCAGCATTTT; CDR3: CASSQGYQPQHF
size: once; D: NA; J: TRBJ2-2; V: TRBV11-3; DNA: TGTGCCAGCAGCCTGGAGGACGGGGAGCTGTTTTTT; CDR3: CASSLEDGELFF
size: NA; D: NA; J: TRBJ2-1; V: TRBV7-6; DNA: TGTGCCAGCAGCTTAAGCACCAACAATGAGCAGTTCTTC; CDR3: CASSLSTNNEQFF
size: once; D: NA; J: TRBJ1-1; V: TRBV30; DNA: TGTGCCTGGAGTGTACAACTGAACACTGAAGCTTTCTTT; CDR3: CAWSVQLNTEAFF
size: few; D: NA; J: TRBJ2-1; V: TRBV10-2; DNA: TGCGCCAGCAGTATTCAGGGCTACAATGAGCAGTTCTTC; CDR3: CASSIQGYNEQFF
size: NA; D: TRBD2; J: TRBJ2-2; V: TRBV12-5; DNA: TGTGCTAGTGGTTTGGTCCGCCCGCAGCGGGAGGAAACAGGAACCGGGGAGCTGTTTTTT; CDR3: CASGLVRPQREETGTGELFF